One T cell receptor beta chain is described in this entry. Antigen: not known. This table comes from immunoSEQ multiplex PCR, and its TCRdb copy is limited to in-frame clones, with some not included. In the table there are a few hundred thousand clones, around 90% of which are singletons. The V gene's germline CDR1 is SGHNT and CDR2 YYREEE (reference sequence). There are 16 residues in the CDR3. V lost 4 bases to trimming and J lost 0 bases; unmatched junction nucleotides: 4. The data originate from a study of cytomegalovirus exposure and HLA in healthy donors. Study information: Both the approximately 120 validation repertoires and the approximately 670 first-cohort repertoires used the same platform, as reported by a later analysis. Study outcomes and limitations: While the bulk of TCR sequences proved rare, some public TCRs turned up in many donors. Associated with cytomegalovirus, according to the listing, were fewer than 200 TCR beta chains.

What was sequenced was PBMCs. This clonotype was obtained from a woman in her late teens or twenties in good health and CMV-seronegative. V usage is TRBV5-4 and J usage is TRBJ2-1; TRBD2 matches 10 bases. CDR3 region: CASSEAGGRSYNEQFF. The CDR3 coding sequence is TGTGCCAGCAGCGAAGCGGGGGGGCGCTCCTACAATGAGCAGTTCTTC. Drawing the rest from reference TRBV5-4 and TRBJ2-1, the complete variable domain is ETGVTQSPTHLIKTRGQQVTLRCSSQSGHNTVSWYQQALGQGPQFIFQYYREEENGRGNFPPRFSGLQFPNYSSELNVNALELDDSALYLCASSEAGGRSYNEQFFGPGTRLTVL.